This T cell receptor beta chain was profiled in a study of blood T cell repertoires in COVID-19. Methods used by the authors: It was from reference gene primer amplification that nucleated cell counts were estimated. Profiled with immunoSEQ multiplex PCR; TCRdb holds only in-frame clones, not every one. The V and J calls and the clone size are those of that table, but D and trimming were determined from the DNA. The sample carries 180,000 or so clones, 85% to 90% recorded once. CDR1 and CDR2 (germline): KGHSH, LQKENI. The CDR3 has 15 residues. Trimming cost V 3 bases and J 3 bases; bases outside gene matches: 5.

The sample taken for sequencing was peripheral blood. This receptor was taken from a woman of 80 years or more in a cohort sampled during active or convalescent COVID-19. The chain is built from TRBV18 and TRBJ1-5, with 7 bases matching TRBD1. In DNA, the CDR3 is TGTGCCAGCTCACCGGGACAGCAGAACAATCAGCCCCAGCATTTT. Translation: CASSPGQQNNQPQHF. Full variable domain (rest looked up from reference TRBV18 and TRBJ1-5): NAGVMQNPRHLVRRRGQEARLRCSPMKGHSHVYWYRQLPEEGLKFMVYLQKENIIDESGMPKERFSAEFPKEGPSILRIQQVVRGDSAAYFCASSPGQQNNQPQHFGDGTRLSIL.